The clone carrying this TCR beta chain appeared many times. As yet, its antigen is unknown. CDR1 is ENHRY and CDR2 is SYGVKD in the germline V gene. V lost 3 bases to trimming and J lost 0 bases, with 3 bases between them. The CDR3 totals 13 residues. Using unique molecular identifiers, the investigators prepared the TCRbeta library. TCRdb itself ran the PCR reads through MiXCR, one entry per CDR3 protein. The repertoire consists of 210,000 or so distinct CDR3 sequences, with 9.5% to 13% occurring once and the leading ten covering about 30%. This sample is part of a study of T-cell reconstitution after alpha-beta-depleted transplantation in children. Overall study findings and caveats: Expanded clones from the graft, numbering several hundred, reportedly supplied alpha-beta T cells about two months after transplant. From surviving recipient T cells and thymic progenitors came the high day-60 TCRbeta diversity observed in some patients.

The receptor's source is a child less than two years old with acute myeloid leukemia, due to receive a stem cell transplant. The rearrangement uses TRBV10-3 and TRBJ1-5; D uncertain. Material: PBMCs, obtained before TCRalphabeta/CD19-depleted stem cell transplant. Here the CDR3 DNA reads TGTGCCATCAGTGAATATAGCAATCAGCCCCAGCATTTT. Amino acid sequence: CAISEYSNQPQHF.